This T cell receptor beta chain was retrieved from a study of Ad26.COV2.S vaccination and SARS-CoV-2 variants. Whole-study results and caveats: Higher spike-specific TCR breadth was found in vaccine recipients than in placebo recipients. Analyses of TCR breadth and depth may have underestimated total T cell responses. After vaccination, reports described spike-specific CD8+ and CD4+ T cell responses as showing substantial breadth.

This clone has just a few counts. Its antigen remains unidentified. Noted treatment: over 15 received Ad26.COV2.S at low or high dose, single or two shots; 5 received placebo; per-sample allocation not given. Day 63 after the first vaccine or placebo injection was the time point for sampling. Vaccine was an Ad26 vector expressing Wuhan-strain SARS-CoV-2 spike. Clones were sequenced by immunoSEQ multiplex PCR, and TCRdb holds only the in-frame ones, with some missing. The sample holds hundreds of thousands of clones, nearly 90% seen once. CDR1 is SNHLY, CDR2 FYNNEI, per germline. The junction had 10 bases not matched to a gene; V was cut back by 5 bases and J by 6 bases. There are 14 residues in the CDR3.

The TCR sequence derives from a person between 18 and 60 years old who received the Ad26.COV2.S COVID-19 vaccine or a placebo. The rearrangement links TRBV2 to TRBJ2-7, with 7 bases that match TRBD1. The specimen was peripheral blood, collected in a trial of Ad26.COV2.S vaccine versus placebo. CDR3 region: CASSSTATGSEQYF. The CDR3 region has the DNA TGTGCCAGCAGTTCTACCGCGACAGGGAGCGAGCAGTACTTC.